This T cell receptor beta chain was recovered during a study of blood T cell repertoires in COVID-19. For the study at large: The study drew acute and convalescent COVID-19 samples from the United States, Italy and Spain.

Symptom resolution, clearance, or two negative PCRs marked the recovered donors of Cohort 3. Original methodology: Amplified reference gene primers provided the basis for estimating nucleated cell counts. Only in-frame clones appear in the TCRdb table, and some are missing; sequencing was by immunoSEQ multiplex PCR. That table is the source of V, J and clone size, and D and trimming were worked out from the DNA. The sample lists about 280,000 clones; 87% were seen once. This receptor was identified in a woman aged 40 to 50 who had recovered from COVID-19. Sequenced material: PBMCs or T cells enriched from blood (not recorded which).

The chain's CDR3 is CASSMTGGSIFGYTF. In nucleotides, the CDR3 is TGTGCCAGTAGTATGACAGGGGGCTCTATCTTCGGCTACACCTTC. The chain uses TRBV19 and TRBJ1-2, with 10 bases identical to TRBD1. The V gene's germline CDR1 is LNHDA and CDR2 SQIVND (reference sequence). CDR3 length: 15 amino acids. The ends lost 3 bases at V and 8 bases at J; junction bases unmatched: 9.